This TCR beta chain was recovered during a study of PD-1 blockade in classical Hodgkin lymphoma. The assay was immunoSEQ multiplex PCR, and TCRdb's table has in-frame clones only and misses some. The sample holds about 25,000 clones, around 81% seen once. Each of the patients experienced relapse following autologous stem cell transplantation, and their brentuximab vedotin exposure differed. Germline CDR1 reads SNHLY; CDR2 reads FYNNEI. The CDR3 runs to 13 residues. Trimming took 8 bases from V and 0 from J, leaving 11 bases between them. The chain uses TRBV2 and TRBJ2-7; possibly TRBD2 for D (5 bases). Source: peripheral blood mononuclear cells (PBMCs), taken before the second cycle of nivolumab. The sequence was obtained from a human donor with classical Hodgkin lymphoma. As DNA, the CDR3 is TGTGCCAGCGGACTCGAACACTCCTACGAGCAGTACTTC. Translation: CASGLEHSYEQYF.